This TCR beta chain derives from a study of T cells in Graves' hyperthyroidism and ophthalmopathy. From RNA transcripts, TCR beta CDR3 regions were amplified. RT-PCR in the first round (using the HTBI primer set) targeted the TCR CDR3. Each CDR3 protein gets one entry after TCRdb re-called the multiplex PCR reads with MiXCR. The sample has 400,000 to 600,000 distinct CDR3 sequences, about 16% seen once. Germline values: CDR1 SGHRS, CDR2 YFSETQ. There are 13 residues in the CDR3. Trimming removed 7 bases from V and 5 bases from J; junction bases left unmatched: 4. The sample holds many counts of this clonotype.

The chain is built from TRBV5-1 and TRBJ2-7, with 12 bases lining up with TRBD2. Sequencing input: blood. This sequence originates from a woman aged 25 to 39 with Graves' ophthalmopathy. The CDR3 is CASGRLAGDEQYF. CDR3 nucleotides: TGCGCCAGCGGAAGACTAGCGGGAGACGAGCAGTACTTC.